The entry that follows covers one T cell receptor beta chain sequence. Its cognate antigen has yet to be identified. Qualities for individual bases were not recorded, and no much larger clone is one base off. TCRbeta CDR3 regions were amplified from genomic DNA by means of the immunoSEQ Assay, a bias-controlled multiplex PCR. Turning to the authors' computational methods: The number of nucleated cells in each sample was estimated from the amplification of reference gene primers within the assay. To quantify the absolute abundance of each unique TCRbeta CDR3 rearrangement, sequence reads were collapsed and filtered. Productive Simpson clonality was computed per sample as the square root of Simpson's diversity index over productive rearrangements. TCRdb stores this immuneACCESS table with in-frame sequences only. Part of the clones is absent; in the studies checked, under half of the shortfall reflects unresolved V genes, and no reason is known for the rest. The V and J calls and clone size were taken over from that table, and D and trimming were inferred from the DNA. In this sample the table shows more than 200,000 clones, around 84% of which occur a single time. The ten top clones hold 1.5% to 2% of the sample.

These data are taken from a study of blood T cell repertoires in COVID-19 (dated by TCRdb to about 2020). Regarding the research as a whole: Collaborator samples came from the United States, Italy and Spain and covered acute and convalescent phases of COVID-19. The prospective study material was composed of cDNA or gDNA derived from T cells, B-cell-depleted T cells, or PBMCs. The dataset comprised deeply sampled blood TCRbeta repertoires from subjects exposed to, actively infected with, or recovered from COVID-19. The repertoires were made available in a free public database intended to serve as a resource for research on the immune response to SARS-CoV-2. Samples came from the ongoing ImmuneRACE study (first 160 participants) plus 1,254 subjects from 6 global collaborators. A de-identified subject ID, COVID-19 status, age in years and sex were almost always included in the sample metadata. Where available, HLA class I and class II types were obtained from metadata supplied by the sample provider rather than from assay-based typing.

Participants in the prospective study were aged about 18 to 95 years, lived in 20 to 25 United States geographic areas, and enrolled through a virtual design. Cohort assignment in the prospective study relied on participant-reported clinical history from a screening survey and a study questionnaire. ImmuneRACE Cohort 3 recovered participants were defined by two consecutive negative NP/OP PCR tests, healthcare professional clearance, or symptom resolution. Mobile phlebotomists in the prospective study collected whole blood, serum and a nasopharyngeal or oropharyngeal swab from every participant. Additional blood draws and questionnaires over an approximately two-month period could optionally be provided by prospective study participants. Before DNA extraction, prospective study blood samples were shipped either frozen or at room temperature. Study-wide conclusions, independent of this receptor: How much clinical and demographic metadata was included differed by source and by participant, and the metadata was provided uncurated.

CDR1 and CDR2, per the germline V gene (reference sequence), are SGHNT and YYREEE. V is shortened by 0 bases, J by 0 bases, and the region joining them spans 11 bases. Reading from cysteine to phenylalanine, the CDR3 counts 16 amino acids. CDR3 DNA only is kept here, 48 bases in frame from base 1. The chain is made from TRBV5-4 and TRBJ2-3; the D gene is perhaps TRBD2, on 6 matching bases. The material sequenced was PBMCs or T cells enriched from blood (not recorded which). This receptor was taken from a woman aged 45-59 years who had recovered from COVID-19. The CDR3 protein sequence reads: CASSLDLGTSTDTQYF. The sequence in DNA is TGTGCCAGCAGCTTGGATCTCGGGACTAGCACAGATACGCAGTATTTT. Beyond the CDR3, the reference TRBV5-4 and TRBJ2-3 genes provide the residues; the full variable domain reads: ETGVTQSPTHLIKTRGQQVTLRCSSQSGHNTVSWYQQALGQGPQFIFQYYREEENGRGNFPPRFSGLQFPNYSSELNVNALELDDSALYLCASSLDLGTSTDTQYFGPGTRLTVL.